The rows below give T cell receptor beta chains drawn from one sample of a study of Graves' ophthalmopathy and Graves' hyperthyroidism. Each CDR3 protein is one row after TCRdb ran MiXCR on the multiplex PCR reads. The sample includes around 600,000 distinct CDR3 sequences, under 50% of them seen just once. The sample consisted of peripheral blood. The receptors come from an adult man with Graves' ophthalmopathy. The CDR3 runs from the conserved cysteine through the conserved F or W. The D gene is left open where the match is weak. Expanded clones are given a class, and other clones once, few, many or no size at all.

size,V,J,D,CDR3,DNA
many,TRBV12-3/TRBV12-4,TRBJ2-7,TRBD1,CASSRGGQGADEQYF,TGTGCCAGCAGTCGCGGAGGACAGGGGGCGGACGAGCAGTACTTC
-,TRBV7-9,TRBJ2-5,-,CTSRAWTDETQYF,TGTACCAGCAGAGCCTGGACAGACGAGACCCAGTACTTC
-,TRBV7-2,TRBJ2-5,-,CASSIMGETQYF,TGTGCCAGCAGCATCATGGGGGAGACCCAGTACTTC
few,TRBV10-3,TRBJ2-1,-,CAIGAANEQFF,TGTGCCATAGGGGCAGCTAATGAGCAGTTCTTC
many,TRBV5-1,TRBJ1-2,TRBD1,CASSLDIGTGSGYTF,TGCGCCAGCAGCTTGGACATCGGGACAGGGAGCGGCTACACCTTC
-,TRBV29-1,TRBJ2-6,-,CSVAGHNVLTF,TGCAGCGTTGCAGGGCACAACGTCCTGACTTTC
few,TRBV12-3/TRBV12-4,TRBJ1-2,TRBD1,CASSSHWGDRFNYGYTF,TGTGCCAGCAGTTCTCACTGGGGGGACAGGTTTAACTATGGCTACACCTTC
-,TRBV10-3,TRBJ1-4,-,CAISAGADEKLFF,TGTGCCATCAGTGCAGGGGCGGATGAAAAACTGTTTTTT
many,TRBV10-3,TRBJ2-2,TRBD1,CAISTGQDTGELFF,TGTGCCATCAGTACGGGACAGGACACCGGGGAGCTGTTTTTT
-,TRBV9,TRBJ2-7,TRBD2,CASSFSGTSGDRYF,TGTGCCAGCAGCTTTTCCGGGACTAGCGGGGATAGGTACTTC
few,TRBV4-3,TRBJ1-1,-,CASSQVSSEAFF,TGCGCCAGCAGCCAAGTGAGCAGTGAAGCTTTCTTT
many,TRBV29-1,TRBJ1-1,-,CSVEERGTEAFF,TGCAGCGTTGAAGAACGGGGAACTGAAGCTTTCTTT
many,TRBV19,TRBJ1-2,TRBD1,CASSTDRENLGYTF,TGTGCCAGTAGTACAGACAGGGAGAATCTTGGCTACACCTTC
few,TRBV25-1,TRBJ1-4,TRBD1,CASSERGTGLEKLFF,TGTGCCAGCAGTGAACGGGGGACAGGGTTGGAAAAACTGTTTTTT
many,TRBV12-3/TRBV12-4,TRBJ1-1,TRBD1,CASRDRGRMNTEAFF,TGTGCCAGCAGGGACAGGGGCCGGATGAACACTGAAGCTTTCTTT
many,TRBV15,TRBJ1-6,TRBD1,CATSREGQGRFSSPLHF,TGTGCCACCAGCAGAGAAGGACAGGGAAGATTTTCGTCACCCCTCCACTTT
many,TRBV5-5,TRBJ1-1,TRBD1,CASSFRTGTRSTEAFF,TGTGCCAGCAGCTTCCGGACAGGGACGCGGAGCACTGAAGCTTTCTTT
few,TRBV20-1,TRBJ2-6,-,CSARPGVTLGANVLTF,TGCAGTGCTAGACCAGGCGTCACCTTGGGGGCCAACGTCCTGACTTTC
-,TRBV30,TRBJ1-6,-,CAWRQGSSPLHF,TGTGCCTGGAGGCAGGGCAGCTCACCCCTCCACTTT
many,TRBV14,TRBJ2-7,TRBD1,CASSQVGRGRSEQYF,TGTGCCAGCAGCCAAGTCGGCAGGGGGCGATCCGAGCAGTACTTC
-,TRBV25-1,TRBJ1-3,-,CASRQAPGNTIYF,TGTGCCAGCCGACAAGCTCCTGGAAACACCATATATTTT
-,TRBV5-1,TRBJ1-2,-,CANSLAMELRYGYTF,TGCGCCAACAGCTTGGCCATGGAACTCCGATATGGCTACACCTTC
few,TRBV19,TRBJ2-5,-,CASSIVGQPRETQYF,TGTGCCAGTAGTATAGTCGGCCAGCCCCGTGAGACCCAGTACTTC
-,TRBV30,TRBJ2-7,TRBD1,CAWSHRGRRYF,TGTGCCTGGAGTCACAGGGGGCGCAGGTACTTC
many,TRBV20-1,TRBJ1-2,TRBD1,CSAADRAWGYTF,TGCAGTGCTGCAGACAGGGCCTGGGGCTACACCTTC
-,TRBV5-1,TRBJ2-2,-,CASSLLGSSGVTGELFF,TGCGCCAGCAGTCTGTTGGGGAGCTCGGGTGTCACCGGGGAGCTGTTTTTT
many,TRBV14,TRBJ2-5,TRBD1,CASSHSGTGGFETQYF,TGTGCCAGCAGCCACTCCGGGACAGGGGGTTTTGAGACCCAGTACTTC
many,TRBV20-1,TRBJ2-7,-,CSASSAGSAYEQYF,TGCAGTGCTAGCAGCGCGGGGAGTGCCTACGAGCAGTACTTC
few,TRBV12-3/TRBV12-4,TRBJ1-1,TRBD1,CASSFRTGPCPEAFF,TGTGCCAGCAGTTTCCGGACAGGGCCCTGCCCTGAAGCTTTCTTT
many,TRBV12-3/TRBV12-4,TRBJ1-6,TRBD1,CASSYRTGGLLLALHF,TGTGCCAGCAGTTATCGGACAGGGGGCTTACTCTTGGCCCTCCACTTT
-,TRBV5-8,TRBJ1-2,-,CASRLYYGYTF,TGTGCCAGCAGACTTTACTATGGCTACACCTTC
-,TRBV29-1,TRBJ2-1,-,CSVELAGFGNEQFF,TGCAGCGTTGAATTAGCAGGGTTTGGCAATGAGCAGTTCTTC
many,TRBV4-2,TRBJ2-5,-,CASSQAPRETQYF,TGTGCCAGCAGCCAAGCTCCCCGAGAGACCCAGTACTTC
-,TRBV29-1,TRBJ2-7,TRBD2,CSVEPGTSGSLGEQYF,TGCAGCGTTGAACCCGGGACTAGCGGGAGTCTGGGCGAGCAGTACTTC
many,TRBV29-1,TRBJ1-1,-,CSGEGGDNTEAFF,TGCAGCGGAGAGGGCGGAGACAACACTGAAGCTTTCTTT
many,TRBV5-1,TRBJ1-1,-,CASRKGQNTEAFF,TGCGCCAGCAGAAAGGGACAAAACACTGAAGCTTTCTTT
many,TRBV7-2,TRBJ1-2,-,CASSLVSSRPSGYTF,TGTGCCAGCAGCTTAGTATCATCCAGACCGAGTGGCTACACCTTC
-,TRBV29-1,TRBJ1-5,-,CSVEAGEETQHF,TGCAGCGTTGAGGCAGGAGAAGAGACCCAGCATTTT
many,TRBV4-2,TRBJ2-5,TRBD2,CASSIHLAGGQETQYF,TGTGCCAGCAGCATACATCTAGCGGGGGGGCAAGAGACCCAGTACTTC
-,TRBV10-3,TRBJ1-6,TRBD1,CAISDRQGGNSPLHF,TGTGCCATCAGTGACCGACAGGGGGGTAATTCACCCCTCCACTTT
many,TRBV20-1,TRBJ1-5,-,CSAGQGQQPQHF,TGCAGTGCTGGCCAGGGCCAGCAGCCCCAGCATTTT
-,TRBV6-2/TRBV6-3,TRBJ1-2,TRBD1,CASSPSGQKPYGYTF,TGTGCCAGCAGTCCATCGGGACAGAAGCCGTATGGCTACACCTTC
-,TRBV10-3,TRBJ2-5,TRBD1,CASGITGGQETQYF,TGTGCCAGCGGTATTACAGGGGGCCAAGAGACCCAGTACTTC
many,TRBV7-9,TRBJ1-1,-,CASSSRTGPVTEAFF,TGTGCCAGCAGCTCACGGACGGGACCCGTCACTGAAGCTTTCTTT
many,TRBV2,TRBJ1-2,-,CASRSRASNYGYTF,TGTGCCAGCAGATCCAGGGCCTCTAACTATGGCTACACCTTC